This T cell receptor (beta chain) was sequenced in a study of identical twins. This clonotype was seen a few times. Germline V gene data show CDR1 as SGHRS and CDR2 as YFSETQ. This CDR3 is built from 15 residues. J gave up 3 bases and V 5 bases, and 8 bases lay outside the gene matches. TCRdb re-derived calls from the 5' RACE reads in MiXCR, one entry per CDR3 protein. The table records some 600,000 distinct CDR3 sequences, just over 7% of them present only once. This sample also belongs to another study, concerning yellow fever vaccine responses in identical twins.

This chain uses TRBV5-1 with TRBJ2-3; 8 bases map to TRBD1. The TCR originated in a woman in her late teens or twenties in good health. Sequencing input: PBMCs. The chain's CDR3 is CASRSVQGETDTQYF. The CDR3 DNA sequence: TGCGCCAGCAGGTCCGTACAGGGGGAAACAGATACGCAGTATTTT. The full variable domain, with the rest looked up from reference TRBV5-1 and TRBJ2-3, is KAGVTQTPRYLIKTRGQQVTLSCSPISGHRSVSWYQQTPGQGLQFLFEYFSETQRNKGNFPGRFSGRQFSNSRSEMNVSTLELGDSALYLCASRSVQGETDTQYFGPGTRLTVL.